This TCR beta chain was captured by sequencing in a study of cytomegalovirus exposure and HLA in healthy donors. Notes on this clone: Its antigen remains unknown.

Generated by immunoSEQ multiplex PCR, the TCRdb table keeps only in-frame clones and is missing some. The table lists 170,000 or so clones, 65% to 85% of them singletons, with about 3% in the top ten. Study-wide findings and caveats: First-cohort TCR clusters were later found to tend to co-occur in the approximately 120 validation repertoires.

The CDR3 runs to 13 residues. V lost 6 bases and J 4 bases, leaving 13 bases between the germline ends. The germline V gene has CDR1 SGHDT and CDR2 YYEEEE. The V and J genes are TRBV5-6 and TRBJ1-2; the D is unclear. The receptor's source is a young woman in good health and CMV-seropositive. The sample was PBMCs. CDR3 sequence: CASIEAAGYGYTF. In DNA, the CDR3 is TGTGCCAGCATCGAGGCAGCGGGCTATGGCTACACCTTC.